The present T cell receptor beta chain was sequenced within a study of blood T cell repertoires in COVID-19. As for the study in general: The United States, Italy and Spain supplied acute and convalescent COVID-19 samples. Sources were T cells, B-cell-depleted T cells, or PBMCs; the material itself was cDNA or gDNA.

Clones were read by immunoSEQ multiplex PCR, and TCRdb kept only the in-frame ones, dropping some. The table lists 150,000 to 200,000 clones, under 85% of them singletons. The V gene lost 5 bases and the J gene lost 10 bases, with 15 bases spanning the gap. This CDR3 comprises 13 residues. Per germline, CDR1 SGHTA and CDR2 FQGNSA. This clone was observed a few times. V and J are TRBV7-2 and TRBJ2-1, with D maybe TRBD2 (6 bases). This receptor was obtained from a man aged 60 to 69 with active or convalescent COVID-19. The sequenced material came from peripheral blood. CDR3 protein: CASSPRGREEQFF. In DNA form, the CDR3 reads TGTGCCAGCAGCCCGCGGGGACGTGAGGAGCAGTTCTTC.